This T cell receptor beta chain is from a study of identical twins. Findings and caveats of the study: Among monozygotic twins, out-of-frame TCR alpha sharing exceeded what models predicted. Analyses of zero insertions could, in part, be confounded by invariant MAIT and iNKT cells.

Trimming took 2 bases from V and 3 from J, leaving 14 bases between them. The CDR3 is made up of 16 amino acids. Germline V CDR1 and CDR2: MNHNS, SASEGT. Turning to this clonotype: Its antigen is not known.

TCRdb passed the 5' RACE reads through MiXCR, listing each CDR3 protein once. This table holds 1,800,000 or so distinct CDR3 sequences, around a third found once. The chain couples TRBV6-1 to TRBJ1-5; D not certain. This TCR derives from a newborn girl in good health. Sequencing was carried out using cord blood. CDR3 sequence (DNA): TGTGCCAGCAGTGAAAGGCGGGCAGTGACCAATCAGCCCCAGCATTTT. This codes for CASSERRAVTNQPQHF.